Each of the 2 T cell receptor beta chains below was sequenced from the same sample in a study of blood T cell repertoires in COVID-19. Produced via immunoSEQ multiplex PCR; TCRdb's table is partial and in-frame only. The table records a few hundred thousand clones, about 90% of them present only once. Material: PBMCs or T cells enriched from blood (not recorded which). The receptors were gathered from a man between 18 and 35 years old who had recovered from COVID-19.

The CDR3 nucleotides are TGTGCCAGTAGTATCTTGGCAGCAACTAATGAAAAACTGTTTTTT. Translated, it gives CASSILAATNEKLFF. The chain joins TRBV19 to TRBJ1-4; D unclear. This CDR3 has 15 residues. Germline loops: CDR1 LNHDA, CDR2 SQIVND (reference sequence). Trimming pared 3 bases from V and 0 bases from J, leaving 8 bases between.

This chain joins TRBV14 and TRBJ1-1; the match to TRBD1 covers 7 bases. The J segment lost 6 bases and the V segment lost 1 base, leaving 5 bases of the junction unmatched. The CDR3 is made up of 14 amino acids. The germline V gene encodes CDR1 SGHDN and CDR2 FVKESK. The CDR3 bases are TGTGCCAGCAGCCAAGTAGGGGGCGCCGCTGAAGCTTTCTTT. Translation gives CASSQVGGAAEAFF.